The 20 T cell receptor beta chains given below trace back to one sample, sequenced in a study of T-cell reconstitution after alpha-beta-depleted transplantation in children. During its preparation, the TCRbeta library received unique molecular identifiers. TCRdb recomputed calls from the PCR reads with MiXCR, one row per CDR3 protein. The sample lists hundreds of thousands of distinct CDR3 sequences, roughly 9.1% occurring once. This specimen was PBMCs, mostly from graft donor cells, taken 360 days after TCRalphabeta/CD19-depleted stem cell transplant. Receptor source: a male patient aged 2-15 years who had a stem cell transplant for acute myeloid leukemia, so the T cells may come from the graft donor.

The chain has TRBV20-1 and TRBJ1-5; perhaps TRBD1 as D (6 bases). The V and J ends lost 0 bases and 7 bases respectively, with 10 bases between them. Germline V gene data show CDR1 as DFQATT and CDR2 as SNEGSKA (reference sequence). The CDR3 runs to 13 residues. In nucleotides, the CDR3 is TGCAGTGCTAGAGAGGGGGCGGGACAGCCCCAGCATTTT. This gives the protein CSAREGAGQPQHF.

The chain combines TRBV5-5 with TRBJ2-2; D is perhaps TRBD1 (5 bases). From germline, CDR1 is SGHKS and CDR2 YYEKEE (reference sequence). Trimming removed 1 base at V and 4 bases at J, with 8 bases between. The length of the CDR3 is 14 residues. The CDR3 loop is CASSLRQITGELFF. DNA of the CDR3: TGTGCCAGCAGCTTGCGACAGATCACCGGGGAGCTGTTTTTT.

This clonotype has a count of ten or more. This sequence joins TRBV20-1 and TRBJ1-4, with D maybe TRBD1 (5 bases). The CDR3 has 15 amino acids. Germline-derived CDR1 and CDR2 are DFQATT and SNEGSKA (reference sequence). V lost 2 bases and J lost 0, with 10 bases in between. Here the CDR3 reads CSARKGSATNEKLFF. The CDR3 coding sequence is TGCAGTGCTAGAAAGGGGTCGGCAACTAATGAAAAACTGTTTTTT.

This clonotype was counted only a few times. J is TRBJ2-7 and V is TRBV12-3 or TRBV12-4; 9 positions agree with TRBD1. The length of the CDR3 is 14 residues. Trimming took 5 bases from V and 3 from J; bases not matched to a gene: 5. The CDR3 sequence: CASSPGTGIYEQYF. CDR3 coding DNA: TGTGCCAGCAGTCCCGGGACAGGGATCTACGAGCAGTACTTC.

This clonotype was picked up many times. The chain carries TRBV12-3 or TRBV12-4 and TRBJ1-5; D remains unclear. This CDR3 contains 15 residues. The V gene lost 6 bases and the J gene lost 0 bases, with 12 bases spanning the gap. The CDR3 protein is CASSRVPNSNQPQHF. CDR3 coding DNA: TGTGCCAGCAGCCGAGTCCCAAATAGCAATCAGCCCCAGCATTTT.

This clonotype has more than one count but fewer than ten. The chain recombines TRBV12-3 or TRBV12-4 with TRBJ2-6; 7 positions match TRBD1. Trimming removed 2 bases from V and 0 bases from J; junction bases left unmatched: 4. This CDR3 has 17 residues. This CDR3 reads CASSLRDSLSGANVLTF. CDR3 bases: TGTGCCAGCAGTTTAAGGGACAGCCTCTCTGGGGCCAACGTCCTGACTTTC.

This clonotype was counted a few times. The V and J genes are TRBV11-2 and TRBJ2-1, with D tentatively TRBD1 or TRBD2 (5 bases each). Trimming removed 1 base from V and 6 bases from J, with 10 bases in between. In germline, CDR1 is SGHAT, CDR2 FQNNGV. The CDR3 loop spans 14 amino acids. The CDR3 DNA reads as TGTGCCAGCAGCTTAGGCTGGGGGAGCAATGAGCAGTTCTTC. It yields the protein CASSLGWGSNEQFF.

The sample holds a few counts of this clonotype. This rearrangement joins TRBV12-5 to TRBJ1-1, with D maybe TRBD1 (5 bases). Trimming took off 4 bases at V and 4 bases at J, with 16 bases between the two ends. Per the germline V gene, CDR1 is LGHNT and CDR2 is FRNRAP. The CDR3 spans 15 residues. CDR3 bases: TGTGCTAGTGGTTCCTCCGGGGGAGCGTCCACTGAAGCTTTCTTT. Translation gives CASGSSGGASTEAFF.

This clonotype showed up many times. The chain has TRBV7-2 and TRBJ2-4; possibly TRBD1 or TRBD2 for D (5 bases each). Germline V gene data show CDR1 as SGHTA and CDR2 as FQGNSA. Trimming cost V 6 bases and J 1 base, with 16 bases left between them. The CDR3 contains 16 residues. CDR3 nucleotides: TGTGCCAGCAGGCATCCAGGGAGTCTGGCCAAAAACATTCAGTACTTC. It is translated as CASRHPGSLAKNIQYF.

This clonotype was found many times. The chain carries TRBV6-1 and TRBJ1-1; D is ambiguous. The CDR3 consists of 12 residues. CDR1 is MNHNS and CDR2 is SASEGT in the germline V gene. V gave up 7 bases and J gave up 0 bases, with 6 bases separating them. The CDR3 DNA is TGTGCCAGCACGATTTTGAACACTGAAGCTTTCTTT. Amino acid sequence: CASTILNTEAFF.

A remark on this clonotype: A much larger clone differs by one base, so this may be a read error. The rearrangement joins TRBV29-1 to TRBJ2-3; D gene unclear. The CDR3 runs 14 residues. Germline-derived CDR1 and CDR2 are SQVTM and ANQGSEA. The CDR3 is CSVQTSGVTDTRYF. The CDR3 DNA reads as TGCAGCGTCCAGACGTCCGGTGTCACAGATACGCGGTATTTT.

This clonotype was observed many times. The chain has TRBV20-1 and TRBJ1-2; D ambiguous. This CDR3 region has 15 residues. CDR1 is DFQATT, CDR2 SNEGSKA, per germline (reference sequence). Trimming stripped 1 base from V and 4 bases from J, with 16 bases between. The CDR3 sequence is CSARVGKGLVYGYTF. The DNA for the CDR3 is TGCAGTGCTAGAGTAGGGAAAGGCCTCGTCTATGGCTACACCTTC.

This clonotype was counted ten times or more. The rearrangement joins TRBV4-3 to TRBJ2-1, with D uncertain. Germline V gives CDR1 LGHNA, CDR2 YSLEER. The CDR3 has 13 amino acids. Trimming stripped 1 base from V and 10 bases from J, with 11 bases between. This CDR3 reads CASSQVSYVEQFF. The CDR3 coding sequence is TGCGCCAGCAGCCAAGTTTCCTACGTAGAGCAGTTCTTC.

Only one count was recorded for this clonotype. The chain employs TRBV30 and TRBJ1-2, with a weak D call TRBD1 (6 bases). Trimming removed 2 bases at V and 3 bases at J, with 10 bases between. The CDR3 is 13 residues long. Germline CDR1 is GTSNPN and CDR2 is SVGIG (reference sequence). In DNA form, the CDR3 reads TGTGCCTGGAGTCCGGGACACCACTATGGCTACACCTTC. Protein sequence: CAWSPGHHYGYTF.

The gene calls are TRBV9 and TRBJ2-3; the D gene could be TRBD1 or TRBD2 (5 bases each). V lost 0 bases and J 2 bases, leaving 13 bases between the germline ends. Germline CDR1 and CDR2: SGDLS and YYNGEE. The CDR3 length is 16 residues. The CDR3 DNA reads TGTGCCAGCAGCGTAGGGGTAATGGGGACCACAGATACGCAGTATTTT. Protein product: CASSVGVMGTTDTQYF.

This clonotype has a handful of counts. The rearrangement joins TRBV2 to TRBJ2-2; D tentatively reads TRBD1 or TRBD2 (5 bases each). The V gene's germline CDR1 is SNHLY and CDR2 FYNNEI. Deletions cut 8 bases from V and 0 bases from J, with 10 bases between. CDR3 length equals 14 residues. This CDR3 is CASQRGTNTGELFF. Written as DNA, the CDR3 is TGTGCCAGCCAGAGGGGAACGAACACCGGGGAGCTGTTTTTT.

Many counts were recorded for this clonotype. V gene TRBV12-3 or TRBV12-4 combines with J gene TRBJ1-1, with D unresolved. This CDR3 is built from 11 residues. Trimming took off 6 bases at V and 2 bases at J, with 4 bases between the two ends. DNA for the CDR3: TGTGCCAGCAGGGACAACACTGAAGCTTTCTTT. Translating gives CASRDNTEAFF.

The chain joins TRBV27 to TRBJ1-1, with 7 bases identical to TRBD1. The germline V gene encodes CDR1 MNHEY and CDR2 SMNVEV (reference sequence). Unmatched junction bases numbered 7, after V lost 5 bases and J lost 4 bases. The CDR3 is 14 amino acids. The CDR3 nucleotides read TGTGCCAGCAGTCCCCTTGACAGGGCCACTGAAGCTTTCTTT. Translated, it gives CASSPLDRATEAFF.

The rearrangement links TRBV20-1 to TRBJ2-7; 12 bases line up with TRBD2. The CDR3 is 15 amino acids. Germline-derived CDR1 and CDR2 are DFQATT and SNEGSKA (reference sequence). Trimming removed 5 bases from V and 1 base from J; junction bases left unmatched: 6. The CDR3 coding sequence is TGCAGTGCTTCGGGGACTAGCGGGTGGTCCTACGAGCAGTACTTC. Amino acids: CSASGTSGWSYEQYF.

The rearrangement links TRBV28 to TRBJ1-1; D remains unclear. Trimming shortened V by 2 bases and J by 7 bases, and 8 bases separated the two germline ends. This CDR3 contains 12 residues. The germline V gene has CDR1 MDHEN and CDR2 SYDVKM. The CDR3 DNA follows: TGTGCCAGCAGTTTAAGGACGTTTGAAGCTTTCTTT. This encodes CASSLRTFEAFF.